A selection of T cell receptor beta chains follows, all from one sample in a study of cytomegalovirus exposure and HLA in healthy donors. Method: immunoSEQ multiplex PCR; TCRdb's copy keeps in-frame clones and lacks some. This sample has about 96,000 clones; around four fifths occur once, and the top ten carry around 6.6%. The material sequenced was PBMCs. The receptors were gathered from a man aged 45-60 years in good health and CMV-seropositive. CDR3s include the opening cysteine and the closing phenylalanine or tryptophan. D genes are given only for firm matches. Clone size is stated in some rows and not others, as once, few, many or a class when expanded.

j_gene: TRBJ2-7
d_gene: NA
v_gene: TRBV14
abundance: NA
CDR3aa: CASSQRPYEQYF
CDR3nt: TGTGCCAGCAGTCAGCGACCATACGAGCAGTACTTC

j_gene: TRBJ2-2
d_gene: TRBD1
v_gene: TRBV7-2
abundance: NA
CDR3aa: CASSFGQATGELFF
CDR3nt: TGTGCCAGCAGTTTCGGACAGGCCACCGGGGAGCTGTTTTTT

j_gene: TRBJ2-2
d_gene: TRBD2
v_gene: TRBV11-2
abundance: NA
CDR3aa: CASSWTSGGPNTGELFF
CDR3nt: TGTGCCAGCAGTTGGACTAGCGGGGGACCGAACACCGGGGAGCTGTTTTTT

j_gene: TRBJ2-5
d_gene: TRBD2
v_gene: TRBV5-1
abundance: NA
CDR3aa: CASSRGTTALGETQYF
CDR3nt: TGCGCCAGCAGCCGGGGGACTACCGCCCTGGGGGAGACCCAGTACTTC

j_gene: TRBJ1-1
d_gene: TRBD1
v_gene: TRBV7-2
abundance: few
CDR3aa: CASSPGQGSTTFF
CDR3nt: TGTGCCAGCAGCCCCGGACAGGGATCGACTACTTTCTTT

j_gene: TRBJ2-7
d_gene: NA
v_gene: TRBV30
abundance: NA
CDR3aa: CAWTGGVPSYEQYF
CDR3nt: TGTGCCTGGACCGGCGGGGTCCCTTCCTACGAGCAGTACTTC

j_gene: TRBJ2-7
d_gene: NA
v_gene: TRBV20-1
abundance: few
CDR3aa: CSAADAYEQYF
CDR3nt: TGCAGTGCTGCAGATGCCTACGAGCAGTACTTC

j_gene: TRBJ2-7
d_gene: NA
v_gene: TRBV19
abundance: NA
CDR3aa: CASTGSLHEQYF
CDR3nt: TGTGCCAGTACCGGGTCCCTCCACGAGCAGTACTTC

j_gene: TRBJ1-3
d_gene: NA
v_gene: TRBV12-5
abundance: few
CDR3aa: CASNQGKSGNTIYF
CDR3nt: TGTGCTAGTAACCAGGGGAAGTCTGGAAACACCATATATTTT

j_gene: TRBJ2-7
d_gene: TRBD2
v_gene: TRBV7-3
abundance: few
CDR3aa: CASSLGSGGAVNEQYF
CDR3nt: TGTGCCAGCAGTCTCGGTAGCGGGGGAGCTGTAAACGAGCAGTACTTC

j_gene: TRBJ1-1
d_gene: NA
v_gene: TRBV19
abundance: NA
CDR3aa: CASSIRDLGPNTEAFF
CDR3nt: TGTGCCAGTAGTATTCGGGACTTGGGGCCCAACACTGAAGCTTTCTTT

j_gene: TRBJ1-1
d_gene: NA
v_gene: TRBV30
abundance: once
CDR3aa: CAWTVMGTSFMNTEAFF
CDR3nt: TGTGCCTGGACCGTGATGGGGACTTCTTTTATGAACACTGAAGCTTTCTTT

j_gene: TRBJ1-1
d_gene: NA
v_gene: TRBV7-2
abundance: NA
CDR3aa: CASSPWTFRVTEAFF
CDR3nt: TGTGCCAGCAGCCCCTGGACATTCCGGGTTACTGAAGCTTTCTTT

j_gene: TRBJ2-5
d_gene: TRBD1
v_gene: TRBV7-9
abundance: NA
CDR3aa: CAGEAQGFFVETQYF
CDR3nt: TGTGCCGGTGAAGCACAGGGGTTTTTTGTTGAGACCCAGTACTTC

j_gene: TRBJ1-2
d_gene: TRBD1
v_gene: TRBV2
abundance: NA
CDR3aa: CASSIQGAAYGYPF
CDR3nt: TGTGCCAGCAGTATCCAGGGGGCGGCGTATGGCTACCCCTTC

j_gene: TRBJ1-5
d_gene: TRBD1
v_gene: TRBV5-6
abundance: NA
CDR3aa: CASSLDRAQPQHF
CDR3nt: TGTGCCAGCAGCTTAGACAGGGCTCAGCCCCAGCATTTT

j_gene: TRBJ1-5
d_gene: NA
v_gene: TRBV7-6
abundance: NA
CDR3aa: CASSSTAGDNQPQHF
CDR3nt: TGTGCCAGCAGCTCGACCGCTGGAGACAATCAGCCCCAGCATTTT

j_gene: TRBJ1-4
d_gene: TRBD1
v_gene: TRBV4-3
abundance: NA
CDR3aa: CASSQDTGGAGEKLFF
CDR3nt: TGCGCCAGCAGCCAAGATACAGGGGGCGCTGGGGAAAAACTGTTTTTT

j_gene: TRBJ1-2
d_gene: NA
v_gene: TRBV29-1
abundance: once
CDR3aa: CSVASVNYGYTF
CDR3nt: TGCAGCGTGGCCAGTGTTAACTATGGCTACACCTTC

j_gene: TRBJ1-5
d_gene: NA
v_gene: TRBV4-1
abundance: NA
CDR3aa: CASSQEGGQPQPQHF
CDR3nt: TGCGCCAGCAGCCAAGAAGGCGGACAGCCTCAGCCCCAGCATTTT

j_gene: TRBJ1-2
d_gene: NA
v_gene: TRBV6-5
abundance: NA
CDR3aa: CASSYRGYGYTF
CDR3nt: TGTGCCAGCAGTTACCGGGGCTATGGCTACACCTTC

j_gene: TRBJ1-1
d_gene: NA
v_gene: TRBV7-3
abundance: NA
CDR3aa: CASSETAGLNTEAFF
CDR3nt: TGTGCCAGCAGCGAGACAGCGGGATTGAACACTGAAGCTTTCTTT

j_gene: TRBJ2-7
d_gene: TRBD1
v_gene: TRBV29-1
abundance: NA
CDR3aa: CSYGQGSYEQYF
CDR3nt: TGCAGCTACGGACAGGGATCCTACGAGCAGTACTTC

j_gene: TRBJ2-5
d_gene: TRBD1
v_gene: TRBV5-1
abundance: NA
CDR3aa: CASSPWTGRNSQETQYF
CDR3nt: TGCGCCAGCAGCCCTTGGACAGGGCGGAATTCACAAGAGACCCAGTACTTC

j_gene: TRBJ2-2
d_gene: TRBD2
v_gene: TRBV5-1
abundance: few
CDR3aa: CASSLPLAGPIGELFF
CDR3nt: TGCGCCAGCAGCTTGCCACTAGCGGGCCCGATCGGGGAGCTGTTTTTT

j_gene: TRBJ2-1
d_gene: NA
v_gene: TRBV7-9
abundance: NA
CDR3aa: CASSRLVSSYNEQFF
CDR3nt: TGTGCCAGCAGCCGACTAGTCAGCTCCTACAATGAGCAGTTCTTC

j_gene: TRBJ2-2
d_gene: TRBD1
v_gene: TRBV11-2
abundance: NA
CDR3aa: CASSSHRGNNTGELFF
CDR3nt: TGTGCCAGCAGCTCGCACAGGGGGAATAACACCGGGGAGCTGTTTTTT

j_gene: TRBJ1-2
d_gene: TRBD1
v_gene: TRBV7-9
abundance: few
CDR3aa: CASSLSVGGQGYTF
CDR3nt: TGTGCCAGCAGCTTATCGGTAGGGGGCCAAGGCTACACCTTC

j_gene: TRBJ1-4
d_gene: TRBD1
v_gene: TRBV7-8
abundance: NA
CDR3aa: CASRATGVSNEKLFF
CDR3nt: TGTGCCAGCAGAGCGACAGGGGTGTCTAATGAAAAACTGTTTTTT

j_gene: TRBJ2-4
d_gene: NA
v_gene: TRBV7-9
abundance: few
CDR3aa: CASSSRSGRAKNIQYF
CDR3nt: TGTGCCAGCAGCTCTAGATCGGGGAGGGCCAAAAACATTCAGTACTTC

j_gene: TRBJ2-3
d_gene: NA
v_gene: TRBV30
abundance: NA
CDR3aa: CAWSVGLVGKGRTDTQYF
CDR3nt: TGTGCCTGGAGTGTAGGGTTGGTTGGCAAAGGGAGGACAGATACGCAGTATTTT

j_gene: TRBJ2-7
d_gene: NA
v_gene: TRBV19
abundance: NA
CDR3aa: CASKPSASYEQYF
CDR3nt: TGTGCCAGTAAGCCGAGCGCTTCCTACGAGCAGTACTTC

j_gene: TRBJ2-3
d_gene: TRBD1
v_gene: TRBV4-3
abundance: NA
CDR3aa: CASSQQTGGFGDTQYF
CDR3nt: TGCGCCAGCAGCCAGCAGACAGGGGGCTTCGGAGATACGCAGTATTTT

j_gene: TRBJ1-2
d_gene: NA
v_gene: TRBV7-9
abundance: NA
CDR3aa: CSSSPDSRLTELGGYTF
CDR3nt: TGTTCCAGCAGCCCGGATAGTCGACTAACAGAGCTGGGTGGCTACACCTTC

j_gene: TRBJ2-1
d_gene: TRBD1
v_gene: TRBV9
abundance: few
CDR3aa: CASSPGQGQYNEQFF
CDR3nt: TGTGCCAGCAGCCCGGGACAGGGACAGTACAATGAGCAGTTCTTC

j_gene: TRBJ1-3
d_gene: NA
v_gene: TRBV5-1
abundance: NA
CDR3aa: CASSSYTGLVGNTIYF
CDR3nt: TGCGCCAGCAGCTCGTACACAGGGCTCGTAGGAAACACCATATATTTT

j_gene: TRBJ1-6
d_gene: TRBD1
v_gene: TRBV19
abundance: NA
CDR3aa: CASSIRRDRSSYNSPLHF
CDR3nt: TGTGCCAGTAGTATTAGGCGGGACAGAAGCTCCTATAATTCACCCCTCCACTTT

j_gene: TRBJ2-5
d_gene: TRBD2
v_gene: TRBV11-3
abundance: NA
CDR3aa: CASSLGTSGVGETQYF
CDR3nt: TGTGCCAGCAGCCTCGGGACTAGCGGGGTGGGCGAGACCCAGTACTTC

j_gene: TRBJ1-3
d_gene: NA
v_gene: TRBV13
abundance: NA
CDR3aa: CASSLQTGLTGNTIYF
CDR3nt: TGTGCCAGCAGCTTACAAACAGGGCTAACTGGAAACACCATATATTTT

j_gene: TRBJ2-1
d_gene: NA
v_gene: TRBV7-9
abundance: NA
CDR3aa: CASSEQVEQFF
CDR3nt: TGTGCCAGCAGCGAACAGGTTGAGCAGTTCTTC